This T cell receptor (beta chain) emerged from a study of blood T cell repertoires in COVID-19. Here immunoSEQ multiplex PCR was the method, and the copy in TCRdb shows in-frame clones only, minus some. The sample records about 70,000 clones, approximately 88% being singletons. Germline V CDR1 and CDR2: MDHEN, SYDVKM. V lost 5 bases, J lost 9 bases, and 19 bases lay in between. CDR3 length: 15 residues. This clone showed up just once. The chain has TRBV28 and TRBJ1-4; D perhaps matches TRBD1 (5 bases). The source material was peripheral blood. The receptor comes from a woman in her seventies with acute or convalescent COVID-19. CDR3 in amino acids: CASSPPGGTLKKLFF. The CDR3 region has the DNA TGTGCCAGCAGTCCTCCGGGGGGGACTCTTAAAAAACTGTTTTTT.